The rows below give T cell receptor beta chains drawn from one sample of a study of T cell responses to AZD1222 COVID-19 vaccine. Only in-frame clones appear in the TCRdb table, and some are missing; sequencing was by immunoSEQ multiplex PCR. The sample carries some 150,000 clones, more than 75% recorded once. This sample comprised peripheral blood, obtained on day 0 of AZD1222 vaccination. These receptors were taken from an adult in good health. Both conserved end residues are part of each CDR3. A D gene is named only where the DNA matches it firmly. Clone sizes are given selectively: once, few, many, or a class where the clone is expanded.

j_call clone_size v_call d_call cdr3_aa cdr3_nt
TRBJ2-7 - TRBV15 - CATSLLSTSYKQYF TGTGCCACCAGCCTTCTATCCACCTCCTACAAGCAGTACTTC
TRBJ2-2 - TRBV9 TRBD2 CASSVTSVGGELFF TGTGCCAGCAGCGTGACTAGCGTAGGCGGGGAGCTGTTTTTT
TRBJ2-3 - TRBV7-2 TRBD2 CASIPRGRLAGRTDTQYF TGTGCCAGCATCCCCAGGGGACGGCTAGCGGGACGCACAGATACGCAGTATTTT
TRBJ2-1 - TRBV10-1 TRBD2 CASSGWTSGDIYNEQFF TGCGCCAGCAGTGGGTGGACTAGCGGGGACATCTACAATGAGCAGTTCTTC
TRBJ2-7 - TRBV11-2 TRBD2 CASSRWTSGLTYEQYF TGTGCCAGCAGCCGTTGGACTAGCGGGCTTACCTACGAGCAGTACTTC
TRBJ1-1 once TRBV2 - CASLVTQGGSKAFF TGTGCCAGCCTCGTTACTCAGGGAGGGAGTAAAGCTTTCTTT
TRBJ2-6 once TRBV6-5 TRBD1 CASGTDISGANVLTF TGTGCCAGCGGGACAGACATCTCTGGGGCCAACGTCCTGACTTTC
TRBJ2-1 once TRBV29-1 - CSVALLAGNEQFF TGCAGCGTTGCCCTTCTCGCGGGCAATGAGCAGTTCTTC
TRBJ1-1 - TRBV6-6 - CASSYARGTEAFF TGTGCCAGCAGTTACGCCAGGGGCACTGAAGCTTTCTTT
TRBJ2-3 - TRBV27 TRBD2 CASSLSPGLAGADLTDTQYF TGTGCCAGCAGTTTATCCCCGGGACTAGCGGGAGCGGATCTCACAGATACGCAGTATTTT
TRBJ2-1 once TRBV18 TRBD1 CASSPTGGLGNEQFF TGTGCCAGCTCACCCACAGGGGGACTCGGGAATGAGCAGTTCTTC
TRBJ1-5 once TRBV6-2/TRBV6-3 - CASSYSGTGRQPQHF TGTGCCAGCAGTTACTCGGGCACAGGGCGTCAGCCCCAGCATTTT
TRBJ2-3 - TRBV19 - CASSMGLPLADTQYF TGTGCCAGTAGTATGGGACTCCCGCTAGCAGATACGCAGTATTTT
TRBJ2-7 - TRBV5-1 TRBD2 CASSLGTGLTYEQYF TGCGCCAGCAGCTTGGGAACGGGACTAACATACGAGCAGTACTTC
TRBJ2-3 - TRBV19 TRBD1 CANLGQGAGDTQYF TGTGCCAATCTCGGACAGGGTGCGGGAGATACGCAGTATTTT
TRBJ2-3 once TRBV11-2 - CASSLKAASTDTQYF TGTGCCAGCAGCTTAAAAGCGGCTAGCACAGATACGCAGTATTTT
TRBJ1-1 - TRBV6-5 - CASSYDLRGVTEAFF TGTGCCAGCAGTTACGACTTAAGGGGCGTGACTGAAGCTTTCTTT
TRBJ2-5 - TRBV2 TRBD2 CASGWVSGTRESEETQYF TGTGCCAGCGGGTGGGTTTCCGGGACTAGGGAGTCCGAAGAGACCCAGTACTTC
TRBJ1-2 - TRBV6-6 - CASCTAPYYYGYTF TGTGCCAGTTGTACGGCTCCCTATTACTATGGCTACACCTTC
TRBJ2-5 - TRBV7-9 - CASSLVVLQETQYF TGTGCCAGCAGCTTAGTAGTCCTCCAAGAGACCCAGTACTTC
TRBJ2-1 - TRBV28 - CAPQRGDSSYNEQFF TGTGCGCCGCAGAGGGGAGATAGCTCCTACAATGAGCAGTTCTTC
TRBJ2-5 - TRBV1 - CTSSHNGSKCPSIFQETQYF TGCACCAGCAGCCACAACGGATCCAAGTGTCCAAGTATTTTCCAAGAGACCCAGTACTTC
TRBJ1-5 - TRBV7-2 - CASSFQGSGNQPQHF TGTGCCAGCAGCTTTCAGGGTTCAGGCAATCAGCCCCAGCATTTT
TRBJ2-7 - TRBV28 TRBD2 CASSPLAETYEQYF TGTGCCAGCAGTCCACTAGCGGAGACCTACGAGCAGTACTTC
TRBJ1-1 - TRBV19 - CASSIRGWDTEAFF TGTGCCAGTAGTATCCGGGGCTGGGACACTGAAGCTTTCTTT
TRBJ2-7 - TRBV6-5 TRBD1 CASSYTDRENEQYF TGTGCCAGCAGTTACACGGACAGGGAGAACGAGCAGTACTTC
TRBJ1-5 - TRBV2 - CASKQGSYQPQHF TGTGCCAGCAAACAGGGATCATACCAGCCCCAGCATTTT
TRBJ2-2 - TRBV7-3 - CASSVGLSTGELFF TGTGCCAGCAGTGTCGGACTCTCCACCGGGGAGCTGTTTTTT
TRBJ2-7 - TRBV27 TRBD2 CASSSLAGLSYEQYF TGTGCCAGCAGTTCGCTAGCGGGACTATCCTACGAGCAGTACTTC
TRBJ2-3 - TRBV19 TRBD1 CASRGNRGGPDTQYF TGTGCCAGTAGAGGGAACAGGGGTGGCCCAGATACGCAGTATTTT
TRBJ2-1 - TRBV6-2/TRBV6-3 TRBD1 CASSRTRDRGRLMMFF TGTGCCAGCAGCCGGACCCGGGACAGGGGGCGACTTATGATGTTCTTC
TRBJ2-7 - TRBV7-2 TRBD1 CASKTLTGRSYEQYF TGTGCCAGCAAAACCCTGACAGGGCGCTCCTACGAGCAGTACTTC
TRBJ2-7 - TRBV20-1 TRBD2 CSASSSGRSYEQYF TGCAGTGCTAGTTCTAGCGGGAGATCCTACGAGCAGTACTTC
TRBJ2-1 - TRBV7-9 TRBD2 CASSPYGGTYNEQFF TGTGCCAGCAGCCCATACGGGGGGACCTACAATGAGCAGTTCTTC
TRBJ2-7 once TRBV19 - CASGSGYEQYF TGTGCCAGCGGGAGTGGGTACGAGCAGTACTTC
TRBJ2-7 - TRBV3-1/TRBV3-2 - CASSQDSSGYEQYF TGTGCCAGCAGCCAAGATAGTAGCGGCTACGAGCAGTACTTC
TRBJ2-5 - TRBV7-9 TRBD2 CASSLVLAGEETQYF TGTGCCAGCAGCTTAGTACTAGCGGGAGAAGAGACCCAGTACTTC
TRBJ2-1 - TRBV5-6 - CASSLVNNNEQFF TGTGCCAGCAGCTTGGTGAATAACAATGAGCAGTTCTTC
TRBJ2-7 - TRBV24-1 - CATSDLGGYEQYF TGTGCCACCAGTGATCTTGGGGGGTACGAGCAGTACTTC
TRBJ1-5 - TRBV27 - CASSLSARGNQPQHF TGTGCCAGCAGTTTGTCAGCCCGGGGCAATCAGCCCCAGCATTTT
TRBJ2-3 - TRBV7-3 - CASSPGIYPTDTQYF TGTGCCAGCAGCCCTGGGATCTACCCCACAGATACGCAGTATTTT
TRBJ2-7 - TRBV7-2 - CASSFFGRSSYEQYF TGTGCCAGCAGCTTCTTCGGGAGAAGCTCCTACGAGCAGTACTTC
TRBJ1-2 once TRBV30 - CAWSLGLANYGYTF TGTGCCTGGAGTCTAGGATTAGCTAACTATGGCTACACCTTC
TRBJ2-1 - TRBV9 TRBD2 CASSPRLAGRNEQFF TGTGCCAGCAGCCCCCGACTAGCGGGACGCAATGAGCAGTTCTTC
TRBJ1-1 - TRBV4-1 - CASSHKGDTEAFF TGCGCCAGCAGCCATAAGGGGGACACTGAAGCTTTCTTT
TRBJ1-3 - TRBV6-5 - CASSYSGGAGNTIYF TGTGCCAGCAGTTACTCTGGGGGAGCTGGAAACACCATATATTTT
TRBJ2-1 - TRBV19 - CASSRRLYSYNEQFF TGTGCCAGTAGTCGTCGGCTTTACTCCTACAATGAGCAGTTCTTC
TRBJ2-2 - TRBV19 - CASSSPRAGVHTGELFF TGTGCCAGTAGTTCCCCCAGGGCAGGGGTCCACACCGGGGAGCTGTTTTTT
TRBJ1-4 - TRBV12-3/TRBV12-4 - CASRRRINEKLFF TGTGCCAGCAGACGACGGATAAATGAAAAACTGTTTTTT
TRBJ1-1 - TRBV7-9 - CASSLENRGTEAFF TGTGCCAGCAGCTTGGAAAACAGAGGCACTGAAGCTTTCTTT
TRBJ1-6 - TRBV19 TRBD1 CASRDRESSPLHF TGTGCCAGCCGGGACAGGGAGAGCTCACCCCTCCACTTT
TRBJ1-1 - TRBV2 - CASSGDSVTEAFF TGTGCCAGCAGCGGCGACAGTGTCACTGAAGCTTTCTTT